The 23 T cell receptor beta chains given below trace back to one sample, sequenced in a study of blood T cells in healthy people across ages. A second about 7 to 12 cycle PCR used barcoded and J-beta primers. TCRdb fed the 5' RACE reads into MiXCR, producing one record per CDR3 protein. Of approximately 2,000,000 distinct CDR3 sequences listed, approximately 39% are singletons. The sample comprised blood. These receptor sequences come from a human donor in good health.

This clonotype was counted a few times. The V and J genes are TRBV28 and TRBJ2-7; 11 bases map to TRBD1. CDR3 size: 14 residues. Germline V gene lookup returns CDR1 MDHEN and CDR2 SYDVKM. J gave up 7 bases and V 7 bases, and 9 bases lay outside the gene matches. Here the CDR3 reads CASNSGQGEREQYF. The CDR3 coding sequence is TGTGCCAGCAACTCGGGACAGGGGGAGAGAGAGCAGTACTTC.

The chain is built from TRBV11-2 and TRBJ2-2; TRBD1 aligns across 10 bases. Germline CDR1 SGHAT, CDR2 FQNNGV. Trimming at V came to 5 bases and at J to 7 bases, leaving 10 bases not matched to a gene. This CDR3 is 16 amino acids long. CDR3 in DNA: TGTGCCAGCAGCGCCGACAGGGGGCGTTCCGGCGGGGAGCTGTTTTTT. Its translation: CASSADRGRSGGELFF.

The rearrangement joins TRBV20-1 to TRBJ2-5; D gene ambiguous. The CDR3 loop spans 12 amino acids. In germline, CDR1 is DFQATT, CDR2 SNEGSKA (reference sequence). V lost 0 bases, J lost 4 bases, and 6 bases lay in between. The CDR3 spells CSARESTETQYF. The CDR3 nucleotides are TGCAGTGCTAGAGAATCGACAGAGACCCAGTACTTC.

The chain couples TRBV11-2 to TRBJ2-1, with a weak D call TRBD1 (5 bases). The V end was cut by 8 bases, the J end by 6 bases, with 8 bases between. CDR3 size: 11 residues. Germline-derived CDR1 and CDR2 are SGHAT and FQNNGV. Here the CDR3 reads CASYRGNEQFF. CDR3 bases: TGTGCCAGCTATAGGGGCAATGAGCAGTTCTTC.

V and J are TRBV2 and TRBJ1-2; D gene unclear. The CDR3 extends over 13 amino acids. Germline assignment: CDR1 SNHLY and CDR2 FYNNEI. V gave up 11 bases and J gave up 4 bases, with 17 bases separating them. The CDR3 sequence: CAGHPGSPYGYTF. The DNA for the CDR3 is TGTGCCGGCCATCCGGGGAGCCCCTATGGCTACACCTTC.

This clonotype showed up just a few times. The DNA for the CDR3 is TGTGCCAGCAGCCCGGAGCTAGCGGGGAGCTCCTACGAGCAGTACTTC. Protein: CASSPELAGSSYEQYF. This chain uses TRBV7-6 with TRBJ2-7; 9 bases fit TRBD2. J gave up 0 bases and V 5 bases, and 8 bases lay outside the gene matches. The germline gives CDR1 SGHVS, CDR2 FNYEAQ. This CDR3 region has 16 residues.

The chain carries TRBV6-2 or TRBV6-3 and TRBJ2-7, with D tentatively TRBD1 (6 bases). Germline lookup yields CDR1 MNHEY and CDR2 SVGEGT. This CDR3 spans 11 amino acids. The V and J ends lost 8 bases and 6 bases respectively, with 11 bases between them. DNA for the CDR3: TGTGCCAGCGTGACAGGATTCGAGCAGTACTTC. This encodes CASVTGFEQYF.

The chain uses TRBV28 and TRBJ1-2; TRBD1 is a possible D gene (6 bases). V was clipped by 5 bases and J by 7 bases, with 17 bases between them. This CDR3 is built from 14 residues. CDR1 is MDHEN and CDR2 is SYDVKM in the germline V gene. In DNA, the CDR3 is TGTGCCAGCAGTCCCCGGGGGCAGTTTGGTGGCTACACCTTC. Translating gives CASSPRGQFGGYTF.

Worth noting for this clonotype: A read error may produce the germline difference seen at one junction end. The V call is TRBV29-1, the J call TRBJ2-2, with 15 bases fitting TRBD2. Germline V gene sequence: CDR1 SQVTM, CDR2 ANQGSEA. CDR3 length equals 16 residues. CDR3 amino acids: CSGAGTSGGNTGERFF. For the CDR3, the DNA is TGCAGCGGAGCCGGGACTAGCGGGGGGAACACCGGGGAGCGGTTTTTT.

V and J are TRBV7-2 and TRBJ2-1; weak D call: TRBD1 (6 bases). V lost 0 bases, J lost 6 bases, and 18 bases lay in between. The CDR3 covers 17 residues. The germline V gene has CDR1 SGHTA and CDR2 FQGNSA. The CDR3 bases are TGTGCCAGCAGCTTAGCGTCTCCGGGACAAACCTCCAATGAGCAGTTCTTC. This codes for CASSLASPGQTSNEQFF.

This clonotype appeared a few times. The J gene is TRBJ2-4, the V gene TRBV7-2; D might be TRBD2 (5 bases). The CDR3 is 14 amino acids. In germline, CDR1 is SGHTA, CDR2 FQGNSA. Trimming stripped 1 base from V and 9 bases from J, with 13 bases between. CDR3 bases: TGTGCCAGCAGCTTAGGACCCGCGGCGGGCATTCAGTACTTC. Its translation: CASSLGPAAGIQYF.

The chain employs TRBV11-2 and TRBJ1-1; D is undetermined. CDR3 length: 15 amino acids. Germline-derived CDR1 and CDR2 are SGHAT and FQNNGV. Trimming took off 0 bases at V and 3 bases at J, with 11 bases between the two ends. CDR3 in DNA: TGTGCCAGCAGCTTAGATCCCCAGGCTCACACTGAAGCTTTCTTT. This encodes CASSLDPQAHTEAFF.

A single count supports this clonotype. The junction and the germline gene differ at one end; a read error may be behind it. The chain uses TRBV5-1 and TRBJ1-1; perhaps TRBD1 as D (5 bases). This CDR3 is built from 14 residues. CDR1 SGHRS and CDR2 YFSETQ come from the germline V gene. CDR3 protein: CAGSTQTENTEAFF. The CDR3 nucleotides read TGCGCCGGCAGCACACAGACAGAGAACACTGAAGCTTTCTTT.

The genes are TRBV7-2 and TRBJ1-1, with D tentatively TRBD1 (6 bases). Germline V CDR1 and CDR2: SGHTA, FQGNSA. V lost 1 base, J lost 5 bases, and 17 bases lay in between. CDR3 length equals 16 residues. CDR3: CASSLDLWGRETEAFF. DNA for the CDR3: TGTGCCAGCAGCTTAGATCTTTGGGGGCGGGAAACTGAAGCTTTCTTT.

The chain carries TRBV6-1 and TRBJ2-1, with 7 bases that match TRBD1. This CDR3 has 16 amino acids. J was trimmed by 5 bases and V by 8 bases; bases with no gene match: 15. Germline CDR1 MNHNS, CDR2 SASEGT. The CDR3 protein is CASYPTGTRKNNEQFF. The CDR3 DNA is TGTGCCAGCTACCCGACAGGGACCAGGAAAAACAATGAGCAGTTCTTC.

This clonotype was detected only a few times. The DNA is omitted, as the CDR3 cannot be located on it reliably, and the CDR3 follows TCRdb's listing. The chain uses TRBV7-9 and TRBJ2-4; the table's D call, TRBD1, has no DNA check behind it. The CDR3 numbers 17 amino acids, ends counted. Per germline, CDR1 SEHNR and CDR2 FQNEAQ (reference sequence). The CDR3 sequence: CASSLARSLDNQETQYF.

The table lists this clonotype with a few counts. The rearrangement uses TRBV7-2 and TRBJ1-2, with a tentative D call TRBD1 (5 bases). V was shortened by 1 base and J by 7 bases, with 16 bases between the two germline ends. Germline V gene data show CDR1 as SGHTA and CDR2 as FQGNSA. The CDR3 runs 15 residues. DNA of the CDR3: TGTGCCAGCAGCTTAGAGGGCTACGGGGCTCGTGGCTACACCTTC. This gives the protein CASSLEGYGARGYTF.

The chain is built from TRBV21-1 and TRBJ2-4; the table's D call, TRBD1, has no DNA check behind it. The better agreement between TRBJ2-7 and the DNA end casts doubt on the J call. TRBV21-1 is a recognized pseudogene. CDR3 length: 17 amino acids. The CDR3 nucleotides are TGTGCCAGCAGCAAAGCTCTTTCCGTGACAGAGACTTACGAGCAGTACTTC. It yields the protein CASSKALSVTETYEQYF.

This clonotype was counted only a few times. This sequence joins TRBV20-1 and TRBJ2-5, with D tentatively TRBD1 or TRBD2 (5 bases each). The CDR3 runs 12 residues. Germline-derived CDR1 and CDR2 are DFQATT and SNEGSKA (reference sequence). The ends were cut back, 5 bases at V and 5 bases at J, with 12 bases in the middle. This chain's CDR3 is CSAPGRLETQYF. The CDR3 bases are TGCAGTGCTCCGGGGCGGTTGGAGACCCAGTACTTC.

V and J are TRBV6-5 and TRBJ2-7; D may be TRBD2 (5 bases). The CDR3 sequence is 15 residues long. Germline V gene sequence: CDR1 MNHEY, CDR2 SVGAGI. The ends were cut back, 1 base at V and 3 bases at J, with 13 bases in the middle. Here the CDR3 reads CASSYLGSAYYEQYF. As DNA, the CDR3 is TGTGCCAGCAGTTACTTGGGGAGTGCCTACTACGAGCAGTACTTC.

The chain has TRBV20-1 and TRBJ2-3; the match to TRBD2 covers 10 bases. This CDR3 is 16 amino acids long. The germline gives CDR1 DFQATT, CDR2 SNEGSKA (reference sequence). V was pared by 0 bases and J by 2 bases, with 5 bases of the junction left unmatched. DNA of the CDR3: TGCAGTGCTAGAGATCCTAGCGGGGGCTACACAGATACGCAGTATTTT. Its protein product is CSARDPSGGYTDTQYF.

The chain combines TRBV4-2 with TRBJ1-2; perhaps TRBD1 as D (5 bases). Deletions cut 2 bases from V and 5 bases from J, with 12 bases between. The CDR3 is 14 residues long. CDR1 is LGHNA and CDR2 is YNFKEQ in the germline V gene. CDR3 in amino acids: CASSQLDSHYGYTF. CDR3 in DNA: TGTGCCAGCAGCCAATTAGACAGCCATTATGGCTACACCTTC.

CDR3 nucleotides: TGTGCCAGCAGTTTCCCAGGGGGCGCCACTGAAGCTTTCTTT. Its translation: CASSFPGGATEAFF. The rearrangement uses TRBV7-2 and TRBJ1-1, with TRBD1 identical over 8 bases. CDR1 is SGHTA and CDR2 is FQGNSA in the germline V gene. The CDR3 runs 14 residues. Trimming at V came to 6 bases and at J to 4 bases, leaving 7 bases not matched to a gene. Together with reference TRBV7-2 and TRBJ1-1, the CDR3 gives the full variable domain: GAGVSQSPSNKVTEKGKDVELRCDPISGHTALYWYRQSLGQGLEFLIYFQGNSAPDKSGLPSDRFSAERTGGSVSTLTIQRTQQEDSAVYLCASSFPGGATEAFFGQGTRLTVV.